This is a list of T cell receptor beta chains from one sample in a study of cytomegalovirus exposure and HLA in healthy donors. Sequencing was performed with immunoSEQ multiplex PCR; in TCRdb, only in-frame clones are kept and a portion is missing. The repertoire consists of 100,000 or so clones, with approximately 80% occurring once and the leading ten covering about a tenth. Sequencing was performed on PBMCs. The receptor set was obtained from a human donor in good health. The CDR3 runs from the conserved cysteine through the conserved F or W.

CDR3 length: 18; J gene: TRBJ2-5; V gene: TRBV19; CDR3 protein: CASSPRGGVGRLLETQYF
CDR3 length: 15; J gene: TRBJ1-4; V gene: TRBV28; CDR3 protein: CASSGAGLPNEKLFF
CDR3 length: 15; J gene: TRBJ2-3; V gene: TRBV5-1; CDR3 protein: CASSPSGSPVDTQYF
CDR3 length: 15; J gene: TRBJ1-4; V gene: TRBV5-4; CDR3 protein: CASSTGGATNEKLFF
CDR3 length: 12; J gene: TRBJ2-2; V gene: TRBV27; CDR3 protein: CASRTAAGELFF
CDR3 length: 14; J gene: TRBJ2-1; V gene: TRBV25-1; CDR3 protein: CASSWTGGHNEQFF
CDR3 length: 15; J gene: TRBJ2-3; V gene: TRBV14; CDR3 protein: CASSLQGRGTDTQYF
CDR3 length: 13; J gene: TRBJ2-5; V gene: TRBV30; CDR3 protein: CAWSGGSRETQYF
CDR3 length: 13; J gene: TRBJ2-7; V gene: TRBV28; CDR3 protein: CASSTQGRYEQYF
CDR3 length: 17; J gene: TRBJ2-2; V gene: TRBV11-2; CDR3 protein: CASSYPGLAGETGELFF
CDR3 length: 16; J gene: TRBJ2-3; V gene: TRBV18; CDR3 protein: CASSPAGTGIADTQYF
CDR3 length: 17; J gene: TRBJ1-4; V gene: TRBV4-3; CDR3 protein: CASSQDRWSPQNEKLFF
CDR3 length: 16; J gene: TRBJ2-1; V gene: TRBV5-1; CDR3 protein: CASSYLTTSSYNEQFF
CDR3 length: 15; J gene: TRBJ1-2; V gene: TRBV11-2; CDR3 protein: CASSLVTGQGYGYTF
CDR3 length: 16; J gene: TRBJ2-7; V gene: TRBV7-9; CDR3 protein: CASSLGASGRFGEQYF
CDR3 length: 13; J gene: TRBJ1-5; V gene: TRBV10-1; CDR3 protein: CASRGQGNQPQHF
CDR3 length: 11; J gene: TRBJ1-1; V gene: TRBV20-1; CDR3 protein: CSAPDRGEAFF
CDR3 length: 16; J gene: TRBJ2-1; V gene: TRBV27; CDR3 protein: CASSLERLSSYNEQFF
CDR3 length: 16; J gene: TRBJ1-6; V gene: TRBV4-1; CDR3 protein: CASSQAFGASGSPLHF
CDR3 length: 14; J gene: TRBJ1-1; V gene: TRBV6-5; CDR3 protein: CASSPRGMNTEAFF
CDR3 length: 16; J gene: TRBJ2-3; V gene: TRBV7-6; CDR3 protein: CASSPPLIGDTDTQYF
CDR3 length: 15; J gene: TRBJ2-7; V gene: TRBV15; CDR3 protein: CATSRPGGSSYEQYF
CDR3 length: 15; J gene: -; V gene: TRBV15; CDR3 protein: CATSRSRDRTYEQYF
CDR3 length: 15; J gene: TRBJ2-1; V gene: TRBV7-9; CDR3 protein: CASSLTGIGGNEQFF
CDR3 length: 16; J gene: TRBJ1-6; V gene: TRBV7-2; CDR3 protein: CASSLAPGGTNSPLHF
CDR3 length: 15; J gene: TRBJ2-1; V gene: TRBV27; CDR3 protein: CASSQDRGRSNEQFF
CDR3 length: 13; J gene: TRBJ2-1; V gene: TRBV11-2; CDR3 protein: CASSLETGNEQFF
CDR3 length: 14; J gene: TRBJ2-7; V gene: TRBV19; CDR3 protein: CASSKGQGAYEQYF
CDR3 length: 16; J gene: TRBJ1-5; V gene: TRBV19; CDR3 protein: CASSIGGGYSNQPQHF